The 4 T cell receptor beta chains presented below share a single source sample, sequenced in a study of T cell responses to AZD1222 COVID-19 vaccine. TCRdb's table, derived via immunoSEQ multiplex PCR, lists solely in-frame clones and lacks some. The sample has about 66,000 clones, over 80% seen once. The sequences come from peripheral blood, collected 28 days after the second dose of the MenACWY control vaccine. The receptors derive from an adult who received the MenACWY meningococcal vaccine as a control.

V gene TRBV4-2 combines with J gene TRBJ2-2; the D is unclear. Trimming took 0 bases from V and 4 from J, leaving 6 bases between them. The CDR3 is 14 amino acids. From germline, CDR1 is LGHNA and CDR2 YNFKEQ. Written as DNA, the CDR3 is TGTGCCAGCAGCCAAGAGGCCCGCACCGGGGAGCTGTTTTTT. It encodes CASSQEARTGELFF.

V gene TRBV15 combines with J gene TRBJ1-1; D is unclear. Germline V lookup: CDR1 LNHNV, CDR2 YYDKDF (reference sequence). The CDR3 contains 15 residues. V was cut by 0 bases and J by 1 base, with 9 bases left in between. CDR3 in amino acids: CATSRDSLRNTEAFF. CDR3 coding DNA: TGTGCCACCAGCAGAGATAGTTTAAGGAACACTGAAGCTTTCTTT.

This clone showed up just a few times. The V and J genes are TRBV11-3 and TRBJ2-2, with D uncertain. Germline V gene lookup returns CDR1 SGHNT and CDR2 YENEEA. Trimming pared 5 bases from V and 4 bases from J, leaving 11 bases between. CDR3 length: 14 residues. CDR3 protein: CASSLGPVTGELFF. The CDR3, as DNA: TGTGCCAGCAGCCTAGGACCTGTCACCGGGGAGCTGTTTTTT.

The CDR3 region has the DNA TGTGCCAGCAGAAGACCCGCAGGGGAGGAAAACGAGCAGTACTTC. Protein product: CASRRPAGEENEQYF. The chain recombines TRBV21-1 with TRBJ2-7. TRBV21-1 is flagged as a pseudogene. This CDR3 has 15 amino acids.